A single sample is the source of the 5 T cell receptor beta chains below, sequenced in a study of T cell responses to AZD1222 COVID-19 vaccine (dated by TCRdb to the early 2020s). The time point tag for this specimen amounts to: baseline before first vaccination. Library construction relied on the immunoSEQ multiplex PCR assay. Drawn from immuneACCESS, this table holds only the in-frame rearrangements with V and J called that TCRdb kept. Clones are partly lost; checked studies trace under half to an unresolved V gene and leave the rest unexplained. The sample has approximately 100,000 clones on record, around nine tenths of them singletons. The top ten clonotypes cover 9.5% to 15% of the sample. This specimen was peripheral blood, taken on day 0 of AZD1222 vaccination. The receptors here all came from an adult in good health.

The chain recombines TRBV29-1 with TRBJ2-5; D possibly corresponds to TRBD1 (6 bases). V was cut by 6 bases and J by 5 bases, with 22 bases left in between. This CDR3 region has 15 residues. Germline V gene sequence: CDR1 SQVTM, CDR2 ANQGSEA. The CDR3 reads CSVPGTRTVGETQYF. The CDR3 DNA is TGCAGCGTGCCCGGGACACGGACGGTGGGTGAGACCCAGTACTTC. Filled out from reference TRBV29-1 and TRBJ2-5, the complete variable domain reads SAVISQKPSRDICQRGTSLTIQCQVDSQVTMMFWYRQQPGQSLTLIATANQGSEATYESGFVIDKFPISRPNLTFSTLTVSNMSPEDSSIYLCSVPGTRTVGETQYFGPGTRLLVL.

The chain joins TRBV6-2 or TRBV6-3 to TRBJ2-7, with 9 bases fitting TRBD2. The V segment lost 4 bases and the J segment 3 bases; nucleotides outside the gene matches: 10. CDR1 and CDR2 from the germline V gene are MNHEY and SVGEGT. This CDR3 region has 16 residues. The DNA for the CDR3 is TGTGCCAGCAGTTCCGCCCGGGGAGCGGGAGGCTACGAGCAGTACTTC. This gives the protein CASSSARGAGGYEQYF.

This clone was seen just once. The CDR3 DNA sequence: TGTGCCAGCAGCCAAGATACGGCAGGGGGAGCTAGCAATCAGCCCCAGCATTTT. Protein product: CASSQDTAGGASNQPQHF. The chain combines TRBV3-1 (or the pseudogene TRBV3-2) with TRBJ1-5; 7 bases fit TRBD1. The CDR3 is made up of 18 amino acids. The V segment lost 0 bases and the J segment 0 bases; nucleotides outside the gene matches: 8. The V gene's germline CDR1 is LGHDT and CDR2 YNNKEL (reference sequence).

CDR3 in amino acids: CASSVEGGPQHF. The DNA of the CDR3 is TGTGCCAGCAGCGTAGAGGGCGGGCCCCAGCATTTT. This chain connects TRBV9 to TRBJ1-5; D unresolved. The CDR3 covers 12 residues. V was clipped by 0 bases and J by 9 bases, with 7 bases between them. CDR1 and CDR2 from the germline V gene are SGDLS and YYNGEE.

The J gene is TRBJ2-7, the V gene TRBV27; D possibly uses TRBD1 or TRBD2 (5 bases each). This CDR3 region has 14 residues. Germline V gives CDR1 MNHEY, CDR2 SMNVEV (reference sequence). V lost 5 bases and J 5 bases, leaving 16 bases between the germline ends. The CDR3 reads CASSPGARRDEQYF. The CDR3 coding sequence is TGTGCCAGCAGTCCCGGGGCTCGTAGGGACGAGCAGTACTTC.